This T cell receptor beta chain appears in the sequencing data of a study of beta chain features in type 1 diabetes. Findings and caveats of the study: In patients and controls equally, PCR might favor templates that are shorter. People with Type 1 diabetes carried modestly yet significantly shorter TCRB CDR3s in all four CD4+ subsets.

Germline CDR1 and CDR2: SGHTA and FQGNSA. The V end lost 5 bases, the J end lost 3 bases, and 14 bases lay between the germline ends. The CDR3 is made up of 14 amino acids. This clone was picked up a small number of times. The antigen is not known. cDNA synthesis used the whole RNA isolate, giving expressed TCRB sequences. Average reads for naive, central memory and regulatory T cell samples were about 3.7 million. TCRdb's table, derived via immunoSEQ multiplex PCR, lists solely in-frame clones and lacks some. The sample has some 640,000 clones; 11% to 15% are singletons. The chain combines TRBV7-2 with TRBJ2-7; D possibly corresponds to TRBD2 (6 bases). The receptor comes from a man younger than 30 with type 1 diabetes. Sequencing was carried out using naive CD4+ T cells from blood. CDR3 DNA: TGTGCCAGCAGCGCGGGACCGCAGAACTACGAGCAGTACTTC. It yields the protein CASSAGPQNYEQYF.